This T cell receptor beta chain was captured by sequencing in a study of T cells in localized non-small cell lung cancer. Findings and limits, study-wide: Longer survival (overall) was linked to higher T cell density in blood. There was higher T cell clonality in uninvolved adjacent lung than in tumor, and it was highest there. Sequencing was restricted to one tumor region; therefore, heterogeneity remains possible.

This CDR3 contains 13 residues. With 6 bases removed from V and 0 bases from J, the gap between germline ends came to 11 bases. Germline V gene lookup returns CDR1 GTSNPN and CDR2 SVGIG (reference sequence). This clone was counted a few times. The target antigen is unknown. Method: immunoSEQ multiplex PCR; TCRdb's copy keeps in-frame clones and lacks some. The data contain 20,000 to 25,000 clones, 70% to 90% of them singletons. Sequencing was performed on peripheral blood, taken before any cancer treatment. The chain links TRBV30 to TRBJ1-1; tentatively, D is TRBD1 (6 bases). The clonotype was recovered from a woman aged 40 to 75 with stage I lung adenocarcinoma. The CDR3 nucleotides are TGTGCCTGTTACAGGGAAGTGAACACTGAAGCTTTCTTT. Its protein is CACYREVNTEAFF. The variable domain in full, completed from reference TRBV30 and TRBJ1-1, reads SQTIHQWPATLVQPVGSPLSLECTVEGTSNPNLYWYRQAAGRGLQLLFYSVGIGQISSEVPQNLSASRPQDRQFILSSKKLLLSDSGFYLCACYREVNTEAFFGQGTRLTVV.